This TCR beta chain was recorded in a study of T cell changes during pregnancy in multiple sclerosis. This table comes from immunoSEQ multiplex PCR, and its TCRdb copy is limited to in-frame clones, with some not included. In the table there are about 52,000 clones, 85% to 95% of which are singletons. V lost 5 bases and J 0 bases, leaving 17 bases between the germline ends. Germline V gives CDR1 SGHNT, CDR2 YYREEE (reference sequence). The CDR3 totals 16 residues. Sequences were derived from CD4+ T cells from peripheral blood mononuclear cells, sampled in the third trimester of pregnancy. The sequence came from a female donor with multiple sclerosis, enrolled in a pregnancy study. The gene calls are TRBV5-4 and TRBJ1-2; maybe TRBD1 (5 bases). The CDR3 region has the DNA TGTGCCAGCAGTTATTCTGGGGGGTCGGCTAACTATGGCTACACCTTC. Translated: CASSYSGGSANYGYTF.